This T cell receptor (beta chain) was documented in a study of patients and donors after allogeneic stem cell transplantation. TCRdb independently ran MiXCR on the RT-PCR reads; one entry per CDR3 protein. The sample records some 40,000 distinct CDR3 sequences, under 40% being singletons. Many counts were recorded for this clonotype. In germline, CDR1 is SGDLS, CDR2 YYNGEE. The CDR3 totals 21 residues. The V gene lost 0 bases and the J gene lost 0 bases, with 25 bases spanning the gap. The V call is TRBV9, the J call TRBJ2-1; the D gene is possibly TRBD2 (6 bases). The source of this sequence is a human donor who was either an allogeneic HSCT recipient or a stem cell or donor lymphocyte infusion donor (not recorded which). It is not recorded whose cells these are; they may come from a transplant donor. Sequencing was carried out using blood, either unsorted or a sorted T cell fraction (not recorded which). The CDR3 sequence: CASSVARGGIAASSSYNEQFF. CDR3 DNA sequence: TGTGCCAGCAGCGTAGCAAGGGGTGGGATAGCGGCTTCGAGCTCCTACAATGAGCAGTTCTTC. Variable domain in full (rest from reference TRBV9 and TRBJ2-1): DSGVTQTPKHLITATGQRVTLRCSPRSGDLSVYWYQQSLDQGLQFLIQYYNGEERAKGNILERFSAQQFPDLHSELNLSSLELGDSALYFCASSVARGGIAASSSYNEQFFGPGTRLTVL.